This T cell receptor (beta chain) stems from a study of identical twins. TCRdb independently ran MiXCR on the 5' RACE reads; one entry per CDR3 protein. The sample includes some 1,600,000 distinct CDR3 sequences, roughly 35% of them seen just once. The CDR3 covers 15 residues. Germline loops: CDR1 MNHEY, CDR2 SMNVEV (reference sequence). V lost 6 bases and J lost 3, with 15 bases in between. The count of this clonotype is one. Antigen specificity is unknown. General study points: Possibly, invariant MAIT and iNKT cells partly confounded zero-insertion analyses. Those out-of-frame alpha sequences shared by twins showed an excess of low generation probability. Among beta out-of-frame sequences, excess sharing between twins appeared weaker.

The source material was cord blood. This TCR was sampled from a newborn girl in good health. This chain joins TRBV27 and TRBJ1-5, with D possibly being TRBD1 (5 bases). This chain's CDR3 is CASRKTRDHNQPQHF. CDR3 coding DNA: TGTGCCAGCAGAAAGACCCGGGACCACAATCAGCCCCAGCATTTT.